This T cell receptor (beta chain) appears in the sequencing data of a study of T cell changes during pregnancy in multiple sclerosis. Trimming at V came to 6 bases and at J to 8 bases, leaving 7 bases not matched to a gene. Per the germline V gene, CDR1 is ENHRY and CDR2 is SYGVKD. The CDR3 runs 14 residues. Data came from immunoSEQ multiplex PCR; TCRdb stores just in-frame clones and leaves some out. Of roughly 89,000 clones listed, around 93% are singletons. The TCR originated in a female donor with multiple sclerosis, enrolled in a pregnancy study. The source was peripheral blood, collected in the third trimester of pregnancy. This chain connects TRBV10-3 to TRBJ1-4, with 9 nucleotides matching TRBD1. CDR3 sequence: CAISEDRGKEKLFF. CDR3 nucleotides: TGTGCCATCAGCGAGGACAGGGGAAAGGAAAAACTGTTTTTT.